This is a list of T cell receptor beta chains from one sample in a study of T cells in Graves' hyperthyroidism and ophthalmopathy. MiXCR, applied by TCRdb to the multiplex PCR reads, yields one record per CDR3 protein. Of about 580,000 distinct CDR3 sequences listed, roughly 50% are singletons. The specimen sequenced was peripheral blood or thyroid tissue (not recorded which). The source is a woman between 18 and 29 years old with Graves' hyperthyroidism. The CDR3 runs from the conserved cysteine through the conserved F or W. Each record gives: V gene, CDR3 length, D gene, J gene, clone size, CDR3 DNA, CDR3 protein. The D gene is left open where the match is weak. Rows give clone size only sometimes, using once, few, many, or a class for an expanded clone.

TRBV7-2	14	TRBD1	TRBJ2-7	many	TGTGCCAGCAGCAAGGGACAGGAGAATTACGAGCAGTACTTC	CASSKGQENYEQYF
TRBV29-1	12	NA	TRBJ1-5	many	TGCAGCGTTGAAGAACCGGGGCAGCCCCAGCATTTT	CSVEEPGQPQHF
TRBV6-2/TRBV6-3	15	TRBD1	TRBJ2-7	NA	TGTGCCAGCAGTTATTGGACAGGGTTTTCCTACGAGCAGTACTTC	CASSYWTGFSYEQYF
TRBV7-3	16	TRBD2	TRBJ2-2	NA	TGTGCCAGCAGCTTCGAGAGCGGGGGTAACACCGGGGAGCTGTTTTTT	CASSFESGGNTGELFF
TRBV3-1	13	TRBD1	TRBJ1-1	many	TGTGCCAGCAGCCATCCGGGACAGGGGGAAGCTTTCTTT	CASSHPGQGEAFF
TRBV19	17	NA	TRBJ1-3	NA	TGTGCCAGTAGTTTTGCAGGCCATTCAGAAGTCGGCTACACCATATATTTT	CASSFAGHSEVGYTIYF
TRBV9	13	NA	TRBJ2-5	NA	TGTGCCAGCAGCCCAGAGGGAGAAGAGACCCAGTACTTC	CASSPEGEETQYF
TRBV6-2/TRBV6-3	15	TRBD1	TRBJ1-4	NA	TGTGCCAGCAGCCCATGGGAGACAGGGACGGAAAAACTGTTTTTT	CASSPWETGTEKLFF
TRBV5-6	18	TRBD1	TRBJ2-7	once	TGTGCCAGCAACCAAGCTAAACGGCCCGGGACAGGGTCCTACGAGCAGTACTTC	CASNQAKRPGTGSYEQYF
TRBV2	14	NA	TRBJ1-1	many	TGTGCCAGCAGGACAGGTACGAGCAACACTGAAGCTTTCTTT	CASRTGTSNTEAFF
TRBV19	15	NA	TRBJ2-3	NA	TGTGCCAGTAGTATAACGGCGAGAAGCACAGATACGCAGTATTTT	CASSITARSTDTQYF
TRBV4-2	12	NA	TRBJ2-5	many	TGTGCCAGCAGCCAAGCTGAGAAGACCCAGTACTTC	CASSQAEKTQYF
TRBV20-1	15	NA	TRBJ1-4	NA	TGCAGTGCTAGAAATTACAGGGCCCTTAATGAAAAACTGTTTTTT	CSARNYRALNEKLFF
TRBV24-1	14	TRBD1	TRBJ2-2	NA	TGTGCCACCACAGACAGGGGGAACACCGGGGAGCTGTTTTTT	CATTDRGNTGELFF
TRBV19	13	NA	TRBJ1-1	few	TGTGCCAGTAATACAGCTATGAACACTGAAGCTTTCTTT	CASNTAMNTEAFF
TRBV11-2	15	NA	TRBJ1-2	many	TGTGCCAGCAGCTTAACGCCCGGGGATAACTATGGCTACACCTTC	CASSLTPGDNYGYTF
TRBV10-3	13	TRBD1	TRBJ1-5	NA	TGTGCCATTTCCGGGACAGGCAATCAGCCCCAGCATTTT	CAISGTGNQPQHF
TRBV24-1	13	NA	TRBJ2-5	NA	TGTGCCACCAGTGATCCGCAGGTGGAGACCCAGTACTTC	CATSDPQVETQYF
TRBV30	14	NA	TRBJ1-1	NA	TGTGCCTGGAGTGCCGAGAATAGGAACACTGAAGCTTTCTTT	CAWSAENRNTEAFF
TRBV5-6	14	TRBD2	TRBJ2-5	many	TGTGCCAGCAGCTTGTGGGGGGGGATCGCGGTCGAGTACTTC	CASSLWGGIAVEYF
TRBV4-1	14	NA	TRBJ2-7	many	TGCGCCAGCAGCCACGGAATTCGGGAGTACGAGCAGTACTTC	CASSHGIREYEQYF
TRBV18	16	NA	TRBJ1-4	few	TGTGCCAGCTCACCACTGCGTTTGGACCTGAATGAAAAACTGTTTTTT	CASSPLRLDLNEKLFF
TRBV24-1	14	NA	TRBJ2-1	many	TGTGCCACCAGTGAGGGACCACTTAGGAATGAGCAGTTCTTC	CATSEGPLRNEQFF
TRBV24-1	18	TRBD2	TRBJ2-5	many	TGTGCCACCAGTGATCGACCAGCGGGAGGGCCCCAGCAAGAGACCCAGTACTTC	CATSDRPAGGPQQETQYF
TRBV15	14	NA	TRBJ1-5	NA	TGTGCCACCAGCAGACTATATAGCAATCAGCCCCAGCATTTT	CATSRLYSNQPQHF
TRBV3-1	14	NA	TRBJ1-1	many	TGTGCCAGCAGCCTCGGGACATCCGACACTGAAGCTTTCTTT	CASSLGTSDTEAFF
TRBV25-1	14	TRBD1	TRBJ1-2	NA	TGTGCCAGCAGTGCTGGGGGACAGCACTATGGCTACACCTTC	CASSAGGQHYGYTF
TRBV7-6	13	TRBD2	TRBJ2-7	NA	TGTGCCGCAAGGACTAGCGGGAGTTACGAGCAGTACTTC	CAARTSGSYEQYF
TRBV20-1	14	NA	TRBJ1-2	many	TGCAGTGCCAAAGAACAAGGGGCAGGCTATGGCTACACCTTC	CSAKEQGAGYGYTF
TRBV13	16	NA	TRBJ1-1	many	TGTGCCAGCAGCCCACTGGGTGACCTGGGGGACACTGAAGCTTTCTTT	CASSPLGDLGDTEAFF
TRBV6-2/TRBV6-3	16	TRBD1	TRBJ2-7	few	TGTGCCAGCCACGGCCCCGGACAGGGGGTTTCCTACGAGCAGTACTTC	CASHGPGQGVSYEQYF